The 29 T cell receptor beta chains listed next were all sequenced from one sample in a study of blood T cells in healthy people across ages. Then a second PCR, running about 6 to 12 cycles, was carried out with a sample-barcoded 5' primer and a J-beta primer mix. TCRdb re-derived calls from the 5' RACE reads in MiXCR, one entry per CDR3 protein. The sample has around 940,000 distinct CDR3 sequences; 51% are singletons. The specimen was blood. The receptors originated from a woman aged 55-70 years in good health.

The chain has TRBV16 and TRBJ2-6; D gene uncertain. Germline values: CDR1 KGHSY, CDR2 FQNENV. This CDR3 has 16 residues. The ends were cut back, 1 base at V and 2 bases at J, with 9 bases in the middle. CDR3 residues: CASSQFSSAGANVLTF. CDR3 bases: TGTGCCAGCAGCCAATTCTCAAGCGCTGGGGCCAACGTCCTGACTTTC.

This clonotype was picked up one time. The chain uses TRBV4-2 and TRBJ2-1, with D perhaps assigned TRBD1 or TRBD2 (5 bases each). The CDR3 is 15 amino acids. V was cut by 1 base and J by 6 bases, with 13 bases left in between. The germline V gene encodes CDR1 LGHNA and CDR2 YNFKEQ. The CDR3, as DNA: TGTGCCAGCAGCCAAGTCGGGGCCCATCTCAATGAGCAGTTCTTC. It codes for CASSQVGAHLNEQFF.

This clonotype was detected a few times. This chain uses TRBV29-1 with TRBJ1-6, with D perhaps TRBD1 (5 bases). The CDR3 length is 14 residues. Trimming took off 3 bases at V and 6 bases at J, with 12 bases between the two ends. Looked up from germline, CDR1 is SQVTM and CDR2 is ANQGSEA. The CDR3 reads CSVDCRDINSPLHF. In nucleotides, the CDR3 is TGCAGCGTTGACTGCAGGGATATTAATTCACCCCTCCACTTT.

The CDR3 nucleotides are TGTGCCAGCAGTTTCGGGGCTCATAGCGAGTGGTACAATGAGCAGTTCTTC. Its protein product is CASSFGAHSEWYNEQFF. V and J are TRBV12-3 or TRBV12-4 and TRBJ2-1; D may match TRBD1 or TRBD2 (5 bases each). The CDR3 runs to 17 residues. Trimming stripped 3 bases from V and 4 bases from J, with 19 bases between.

The chain joins TRBV29-1 to TRBJ2-1; 11 nucleotides line up with TRBD1. CDR3 size: 13 residues. Germline CDR1 SQVTM, CDR2 ANQGSEA. V lost 8 bases to trimming and J lost 5 bases; unmatched junction nucleotides: 5. CDR3 region: CSRWDRGDNEQFF. The CDR3 bases are TGCAGCAGATGGGACAGGGGGGACAATGAGCAGTTCTTC.

A remark on this clonotype: The junction departs from germline at one end; a sequencing error may be responsible. The V call is TRBV28, the J call TRBJ2-1, with D possibly matching TRBD2 (6 bases). Germline lookup yields CDR1 MDHEN and CDR2 SYDVKM. The CDR3 spans 16 residues. The CDR3 DNA reads TGTGCCAACAGTTTGGGGGGACGAGCGTCCTACAATGAGCAGTTCTTC. This translates into CANSLGGRASYNEQFF.

The genes are TRBV28 and TRBJ2-7, with a possible D match to TRBD2 (6 bases). This CDR3 spans 15 amino acids. V was cut by 0 bases and J by 1 base, with 10 bases left in between. Germline V gives CDR1 MDHEN, CDR2 SYDVKM. DNA of the CDR3: TGTGCCAGCAGTTTATGGACTAGTCGGTCCTACGAGCAGTACTTC. As protein: CASSLWTSRSYEQYF.

This clonotype was found many times. The CDR3 sequence: CSVERTGLSGANVLTF. Written as DNA, the CDR3 is TGCAGCGTTGAAAGGACAGGGCTCTCTGGGGCCAACGTCCTGACTTTC. The rearrangement joins TRBV29-1 to TRBJ2-6, with TRBD1 matching 8 bases. The CDR3 sequence is 16 residues long. The J segment lost 0 bases and the V segment lost 2 bases, leaving 3 bases of the junction unmatched. Germline CDR1 and CDR2: SQVTM and ANQGSEA.

This rearrangement joins TRBV5-6 to TRBJ2-7, with D unresolved. The germline gives CDR1 SGHDT, CDR2 YYEEEE. Trimming removed 3 bases at V and 2 bases at J, with 18 bases between. CDR3 length equals 16 residues. CDR3 DNA: TGTGCCAGCAGCTCTTCGACGACCCGGAGTACCTACGAGCAGTACTTC. The encoded protein is CASSSSTTRSTYEQYF.

V gene TRBV7-2 combines with J gene TRBJ2-7; 8 bases are a match to TRBD2. CDR3 length: 16 amino acids. Germline V gene sequence: CDR1 SGHTA, CDR2 FQGNSA. The V gene end was trimmed by 2 bases and the J gene end by 1 base; junction bases not matched to a gene: 7. CDR3: CASSLSGSGVSYEQYF. CDR3 coding DNA: TGTGCCAGCAGCTTATCTGGTAGCGGGGTTTCCTACGAGCAGTACTTC.

The genes are TRBV7-2 and TRBJ2-5; 10 positions match TRBD2. The assigned J gene may be wrong: the sequence end matches TRBJ2-7 better. Looked up from germline, CDR1 is SGHTA and CDR2 is FQGNSA. CDR3 length: 17 residues. CDR3 DNA sequence: TGTGCCAGCAGCCTGGTAAAGCTAGCGGGAGTGTCCCACGAGCAGTACTTC. Residues: CASSLVKLAGVSHEQYF.

The V and J genes are TRBV13 and TRBJ2-5; D gene ambiguous. Germline values: CDR1 PRHDT, CDR2 FYEKMQ (reference sequence). CDR3 length: 14 amino acids. V was pared by 1 base and J by 4 bases, with 10 bases between. The CDR3 spells CASSLAAPGETQYF. The CDR3 DNA sequence: TGTGCCAGCAGCTTAGCGGCACCCGGAGAGACCCAGTACTTC.

This rearrangement joins TRBV24-1 to TRBJ1-2; a possible D gene is TRBD1 (6 bases). The V gene lost 2 bases and the J gene lost 8 bases, with 17 bases spanning the gap. The CDR3 contains 15 residues. Germline V lookup: CDR1 KGHDR, CDR2 SFDVKD. The CDR3 DNA reads as TGTGCCACCAGTGATTCTTCAGGTTGGACAGCGGGCTACACCTTC. This encodes CATSDSSGWTAGYTF.

The chain employs TRBV4-3 and TRBJ2-4; 7 nucleotides align to TRBD1. The J call may be mistaken, given a closer DNA end match to TRBJ2-7. This CDR3 spans 16 amino acids. CDR1 and CDR2 (germline): LGHNA, YSLEER. Here the CDR3 reads CASSQEGQRGLYEQYF. The CDR3, as DNA: TGCGCCAGCAGCCAAGAGGGGCAGAGGGGGCTCTACGAGCAGTACTTC.

The chain couples TRBV2 to TRBJ2-3; tentative D call: TRBD2 (6 bases). Trimming shortened V by 4 bases and J by 2 bases, and 19 bases separated the two germline ends. The germline gives CDR1 SNHLY, CDR2 FYNNEI. The CDR3 has 17 residues. CDR3 residues: CASSVSSLARYTDTQYF. In DNA, the CDR3 is TGTGCCAGCAGTGTATCGTCTCTAGCGAGATACACAGATACGCAGTATTTT.

V and J are TRBV9 and TRBJ2-5; D gene unclear. The CDR3 spans 12 residues. From germline, CDR1 is SGDLS and CDR2 YYNGEE. Trimming took 0 bases from V and 11 from J, leaving 11 bases between them. The CDR3 loop reads CASSVAYNEQYF. The CDR3 DNA follows: TGTGCCAGCAGCGTAGCCTACAATGAGCAGTACTTC.

The sample holds a few counts of this clonotype. V is TRBV6-1 and J is TRBJ1-2; D unresolved. V lost 10 bases and J 8 bases, leaving 17 bases between the germline ends. This CDR3 region has 12 residues. Germline V CDR1 and CDR2: MNHNS, SASEGT. Written as DNA, the CDR3 is TGTGCCAACCAGCATGAGTTTGGAGGCTACACCTTC. Translating it yields CANQHEFGGYTF.

V is TRBV12-3 or TRBV12-4 and J is TRBJ2-3, with TRBD1 matching 9 bases. Losses at the gene ends were 6 bases for V and 6 bases for J; bases not matched to a gene: 4. This CDR3 is built from 13 residues. CDR3 protein: CASSTGTGDTQYF. Here the CDR3 DNA reads TGTGCCAGCAGCACCGGGACAGGGGATACGCAGTATTTT.

The gene calls are TRBV6-2 or TRBV6-3 and TRBJ2-3; 11 nucleotides align to TRBD1. CDR3 length: 15 amino acids. Germline-derived CDR1 and CDR2 are MNHEY and SVGEGT. Trimming at V came to 2 bases and at J to 3 bases, leaving 1 base not matched to a gene. The CDR3 is CASSYRDRGTDTQYF. In DNA, the CDR3 is TGTGCCAGCAGTTACCGGGACAGGGGGACAGATACGCAGTATTTT.

This clonotype has more than one count but fewer than ten. The chain has TRBV7-4 and TRBJ2-3; unclear D gene. The V gene lost 3 bases and the J gene lost 2 bases, with 15 bases spanning the gap. The CDR3 has 16 residues. Germline V gives CDR1 SGHVT, CDR2 SQSDAQ. DNA for the CDR3: TGTGCCAGCAGCTTGGAACGGAAAATCATCACAGATACGCAGTATTTT. It specifies CASSLERKIITDTQYF.

This chain joins TRBV28 and TRBJ2-7; 8 bases line up with TRBD2. The germline V gene has CDR1 MDHEN and CDR2 SYDVKM. V lost 5 bases and J lost 4; bases outside the gene matches: 10. This CDR3 has 15 amino acids. CDR3 region: CASSPPGLGIYEQYF. CDR3 coding DNA: TGTGCCAGCAGTCCGCCGGGACTAGGTATTTACGAGCAGTACTTC.

This chain joins TRBV20-1 and TRBJ2-7; 10 bases are a match to TRBD1. Trimming at V came to 3 bases and at J to 0 bases, leaving 11 bases not matched to a gene. Germline CDR1 is DFQATT and CDR2 is SNEGSKA (reference sequence). The CDR3 spans 17 residues. CDR3 sequence: CSARADRGDLSSYEQYF. CDR3 DNA sequence: TGCAGTGCTAGGGCGGACAGGGGGGACTTAAGCTCCTACGAGCAGTACTTC.

The chain joins TRBV4-3 to TRBJ2-6; D call uncertain. V shed 1 base and J shed 0 bases, with 7 bases lying between them. Germline lookup yields CDR1 LGHNA and CDR2 YSLEER. This CDR3 is built from 16 residues. For the CDR3, the DNA is TGCGCCAGCAGCCAAGTCAGGACCTCTGGGGCCAACGTCCTGACTTTC. Protein sequence: CASSQVRTSGANVLTF.

The gene calls are TRBV15 and TRBJ2-3; 12 nucleotides match TRBD1. V trimming: 0 bases; J trimming: 2 bases; junction bases outside the gene matches: 3. Germline CDR1 LNHNV, CDR2 YYDKDF (reference sequence). This CDR3 has 17 amino acids. CDR3 DNA sequence: TGTGCCACCAGCAGAGATACGGGACAGGGGGCCACAGATACGCAGTATTTT. Translated, it gives CATSRDTGQGATDTQYF.

This clonotype was seen more than once but under ten times. V and J are TRBV6-2 or TRBV6-3 and TRBJ2-7, with 7 bases that match TRBD2. Trimming cost V 6 bases and J 5 bases; bases outside gene matches: 7. The CDR3 totals 13 residues. Germline V gene sequence: CDR1 MNHEY, CDR2 SVGEGT. The CDR3 DNA sequence: TGTGCCAGCAGCCCAACTAGCGTCCACGAGCAGTACTTC. It encodes CASSPTSVHEQYF.

V is TRBV28 and J is TRBJ1-6, with TRBD1 matching 7 bases. V gave up 6 bases and J gave up 10 bases; unmatched junction bases: 12. Germline V lookup: CDR1 MDHEN, CDR2 SYDVKM. This CDR3 is built from 15 residues. The CDR3 nucleotides read TGTGCCAGCAGCCTAACTGGGACAGCCCAGTCACCCCTCCACTTT. This codes for CASSLTGTAQSPLHF.

In this sample, this clonotype turned up a few times. The V and J genes are TRBV20-1 and TRBJ2-3, with D perhaps given as TRBD1 or TRBD2 (5 bases each). The germline V gene has CDR1 DFQATT and CDR2 SNEGSKA (reference sequence). Deletions cut 0 bases from V and 4 bases from J, with 17 bases between. The CDR3 consists of 16 residues. The chain's CDR3 is CSARDGGYRGSDTQYF. Written as DNA, the CDR3 is TGCAGTGCTAGAGATGGGGGTTATAGGGGTTCAGATACGCAGTATTTT.

This clonotype has just a few counts. This chain connects TRBV15 to TRBJ2-7; 7 bases match TRBD2. CDR1 is LNHNV, CDR2 YYDKDF, per germline (reference sequence). The CDR3 covers 14 residues. V lost 3 bases, J lost 3 bases, and 5 bases stayed unmatched. The CDR3 loop is CATSRSGRRYEQYF. The DNA for the CDR3 is TGTGCCACCAGCAGGTCCGGGAGGCGCTACGAGCAGTACTTC.

The gene calls are TRBV27 and TRBJ2-7, with D hard to call. Looked up from germline, CDR1 is MNHEY and CDR2 is SMNVEV (reference sequence). The length of the CDR3 is 14 residues. The V gene lost 0 bases and the J gene lost 2 bases, with 8 bases spanning the gap. In nucleotides, the CDR3 is TGTGCCAGCAGTTTATCTCCTAATACCTACGAGCAGTACTTC. This translates into CASSLSPNTYEQYF.